This T cell receptor (beta chain) was observed in a study of T-cell memory formation after mild COVID-19. Looking at the study overall: The TCR clusters were mostly specific to one donor.

General observations from the study: The second-wave clones peaking on day 37 were not confirmed as SARS-CoV-2-specific. While clones contracting from day 15 to 85 were balanced between CD4 and CD8, later expanders leaned CD4+.

This clonotype has at least ten counts. Its antigen remains unknown. cDNA libraries for TCR alpha and TCR beta, carrying sample barcodes and UMIs, came from 5'RACE with constant-segment primers. TCRdb called the 5' RACE reads again in MiXCR, with one record for every CDR3 protein. The data contain around 50,000 distinct CDR3 sequences, 10% to 15% of them singletons. Sequenced material: PBMCs or a T cell subset sorted from them (not recorded which). This clonotype originated in a man aged 18-30 years who had mild COVID-19 (a few samples of this study predate the infection). Cell type and time point are not known.

Written as DNA, the CDR3 is TGTGCCAGCAGTGACCCGACAGGAAGGGACACCGGGGAGCTGTTTTTT. Its translation is CASSDPTGRDTGELFF. The rearrangement joins TRBV25-1 to TRBJ2-2, with D possibly being TRBD1 (6 bases). The CDR3 extends over 16 amino acids. CDR1 MGHDK and CDR2 SYGVNS come from the germline V gene. The V gene lost 3 bases and the J gene lost 3 bases, with 14 bases spanning the gap.